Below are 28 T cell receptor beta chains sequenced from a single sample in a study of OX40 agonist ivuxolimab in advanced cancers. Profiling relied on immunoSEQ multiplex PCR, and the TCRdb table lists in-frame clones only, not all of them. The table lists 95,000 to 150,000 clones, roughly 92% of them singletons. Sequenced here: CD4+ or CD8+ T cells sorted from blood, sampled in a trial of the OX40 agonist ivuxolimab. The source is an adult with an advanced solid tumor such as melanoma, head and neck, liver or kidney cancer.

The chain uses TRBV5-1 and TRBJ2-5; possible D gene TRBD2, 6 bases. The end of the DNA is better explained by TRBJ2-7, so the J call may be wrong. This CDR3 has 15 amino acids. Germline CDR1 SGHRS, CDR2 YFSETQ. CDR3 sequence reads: CASCRDSPSSYEQYF. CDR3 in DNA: TGCGCCAGCTGCAGGGACTCCCCGAGCTCCTACGAGCAGTACTTC.

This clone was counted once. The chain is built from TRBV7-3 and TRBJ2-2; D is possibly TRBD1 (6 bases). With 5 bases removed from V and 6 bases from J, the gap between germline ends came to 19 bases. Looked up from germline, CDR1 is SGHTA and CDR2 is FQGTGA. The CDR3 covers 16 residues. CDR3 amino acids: CASSVRGQGKAGELFF. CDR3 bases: TGTGCCAGCAGCGTGAGAGGGCAGGGGAAAGCCGGGGAGCTGTTTTTT.

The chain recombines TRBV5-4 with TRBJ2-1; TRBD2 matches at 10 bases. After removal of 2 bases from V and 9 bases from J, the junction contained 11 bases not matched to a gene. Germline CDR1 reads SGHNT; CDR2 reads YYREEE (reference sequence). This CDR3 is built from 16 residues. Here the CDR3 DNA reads TGTGCCAGCAGCTTCTTTGTAGGCCTAGCGGGAGCTGAGCAGTTCTTC. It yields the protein CASSFFVGLAGAEQFF. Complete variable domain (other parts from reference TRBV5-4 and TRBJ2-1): ETGVTQSPTHLIKTRGQQVTLRCSSQSGHNTVSWYQQALGQGPQFIFQYYREEENGRGNFPPRFSGLQFPNYSSELNVNALELDDSALYLCASSFFVGLAGAEQFFGPGTRLTVL.

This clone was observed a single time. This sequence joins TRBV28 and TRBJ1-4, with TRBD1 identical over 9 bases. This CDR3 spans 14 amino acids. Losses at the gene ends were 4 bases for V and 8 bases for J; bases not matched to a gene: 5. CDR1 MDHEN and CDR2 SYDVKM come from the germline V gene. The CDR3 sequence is CASSSGQGIEKLFF. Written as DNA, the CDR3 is TGTGCCAGCAGTTCGGGACAGGGAATCGAAAAACTGTTTTTT.

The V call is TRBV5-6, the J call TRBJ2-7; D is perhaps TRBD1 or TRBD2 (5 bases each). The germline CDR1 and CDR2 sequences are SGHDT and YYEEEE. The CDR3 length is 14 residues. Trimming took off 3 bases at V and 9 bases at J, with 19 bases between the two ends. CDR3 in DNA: TGTGCCAGCAGCTGGGCCGGGACCTCAAGCGTGCAGTACTTC. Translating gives CASSWAGTSSVQYF.

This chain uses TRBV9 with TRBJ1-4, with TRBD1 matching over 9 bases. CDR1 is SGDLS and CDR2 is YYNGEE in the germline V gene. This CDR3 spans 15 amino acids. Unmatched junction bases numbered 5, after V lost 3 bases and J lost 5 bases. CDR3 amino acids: CASSGLTGGNEKLFF. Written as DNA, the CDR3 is TGTGCCAGCAGCGGATTGACAGGGGGAAATGAAAAACTGTTTTTT.

CDR3 sequence: CASSLAHYGYTF. The CDR3 DNA reads TGTGCCAGCAGCTTAGCCCACTATGGCTACACCTTC. The chain recombines TRBV7-2 with TRBJ1-2; D not resolved. The germline V and J ends were trimmed by 0 bases and 3 bases, with 2 bases remaining between them. Germline loops: CDR1 SGHTA, CDR2 FQGNSA. This CDR3 spans 12 amino acids.

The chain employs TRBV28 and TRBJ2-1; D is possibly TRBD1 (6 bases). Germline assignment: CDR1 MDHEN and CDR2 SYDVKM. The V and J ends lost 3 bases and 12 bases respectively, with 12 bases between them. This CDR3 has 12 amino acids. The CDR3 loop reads CASSFISTGQFF. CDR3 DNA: TGTGCCAGCAGTTTTATTTCGACAGGGCAGTTCTTC.

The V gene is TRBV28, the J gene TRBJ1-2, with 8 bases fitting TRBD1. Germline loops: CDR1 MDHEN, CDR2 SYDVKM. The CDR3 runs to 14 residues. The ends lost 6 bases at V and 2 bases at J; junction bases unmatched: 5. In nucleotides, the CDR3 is TGTGCCAGCAGCCTGAACAGGGGGAACTATGGCTACACCTTC. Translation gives CASSLNRGNYGYTF.

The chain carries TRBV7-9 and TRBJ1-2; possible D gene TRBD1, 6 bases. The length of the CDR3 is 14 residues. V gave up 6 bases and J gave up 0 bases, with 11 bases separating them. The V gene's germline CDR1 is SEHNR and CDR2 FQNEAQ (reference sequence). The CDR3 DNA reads TGTGCCAGCAGATACCCAGGGGCTAACTATGGCTACACCTTC. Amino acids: CASRYPGANYGYTF.

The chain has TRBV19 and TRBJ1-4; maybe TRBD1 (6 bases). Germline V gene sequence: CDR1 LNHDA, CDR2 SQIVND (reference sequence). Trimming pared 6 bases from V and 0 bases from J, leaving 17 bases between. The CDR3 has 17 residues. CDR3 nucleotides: TGTGCCAGTAGAAACCCAAGGGGGAGTGCAACTAATGAAAAACTGTTTTTT. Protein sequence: CASRNPRGSATNEKLFF.

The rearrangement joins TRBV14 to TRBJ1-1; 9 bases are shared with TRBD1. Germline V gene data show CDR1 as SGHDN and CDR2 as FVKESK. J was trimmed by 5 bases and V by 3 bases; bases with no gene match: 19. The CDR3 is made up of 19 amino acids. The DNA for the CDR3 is TGTGCCAGCAGCCAGGCCCCTGGGACAGGGATTTTTCATACTACTGAAGCTTTCTTT. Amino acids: CASSQAPGTGIFHTTEAFF.

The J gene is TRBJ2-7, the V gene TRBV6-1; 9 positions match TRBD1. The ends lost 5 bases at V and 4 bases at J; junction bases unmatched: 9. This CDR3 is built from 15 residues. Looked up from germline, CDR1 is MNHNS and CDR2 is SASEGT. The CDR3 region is CASSSPGTGRYEQYF. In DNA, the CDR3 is TGTGCCAGCAGTTCACCCGGGACAGGGAGGTACGAGCAGTACTTC.

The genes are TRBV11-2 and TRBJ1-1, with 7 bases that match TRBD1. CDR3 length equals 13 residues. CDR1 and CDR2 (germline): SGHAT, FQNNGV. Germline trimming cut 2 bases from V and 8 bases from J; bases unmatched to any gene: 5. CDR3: CASSLTGEGEAFF. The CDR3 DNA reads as TGTGCCAGCAGCTTAACAGGGGAAGGGGAAGCTTTCTTT.

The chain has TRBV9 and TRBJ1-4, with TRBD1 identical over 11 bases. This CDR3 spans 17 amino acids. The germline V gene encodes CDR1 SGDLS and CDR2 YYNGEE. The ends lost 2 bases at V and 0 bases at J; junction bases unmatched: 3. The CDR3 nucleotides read TGTGCCAGCAGCGTCGGGACAGGGGGGGCAACTAATGAAAAACTGTTTTTT. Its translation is CASSVGTGGATNEKLFF. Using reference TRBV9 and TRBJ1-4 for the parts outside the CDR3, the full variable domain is DSGVTQTPKHLITATGQRVTLRCSPRSGDLSVYWYQQSLDQGLQFLIQYYNGEERAKGNILERFSAQQFPDLHSELNLSSLELGDSALYFCASSVGTGGATNEKLFFGSGTQLSVL.

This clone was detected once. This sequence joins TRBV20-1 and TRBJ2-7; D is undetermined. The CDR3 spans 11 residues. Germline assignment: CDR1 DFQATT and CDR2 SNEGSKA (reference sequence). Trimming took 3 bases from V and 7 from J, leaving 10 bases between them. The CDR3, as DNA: TGCAGTGCTAGTACCGCGAGGGAGCAGTACTTC. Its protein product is CSASTAREQYF.

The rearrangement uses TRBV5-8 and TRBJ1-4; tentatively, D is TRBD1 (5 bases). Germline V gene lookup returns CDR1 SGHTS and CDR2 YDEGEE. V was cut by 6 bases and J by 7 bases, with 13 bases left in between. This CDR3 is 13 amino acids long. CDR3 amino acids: CASKWGSGEKLFF. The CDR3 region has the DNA TGTGCCAGCAAATGGGGGAGTGGTGAAAAACTGTTTTTT.

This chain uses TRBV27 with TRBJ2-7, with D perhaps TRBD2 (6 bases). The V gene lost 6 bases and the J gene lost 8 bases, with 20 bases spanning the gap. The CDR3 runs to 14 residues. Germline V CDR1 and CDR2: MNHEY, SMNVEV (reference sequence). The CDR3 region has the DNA TGTGCCAGCAGGAGCAATTCGGAGGGCCCCAAGCAGTACTTC. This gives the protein CASRSNSEGPKQYF.

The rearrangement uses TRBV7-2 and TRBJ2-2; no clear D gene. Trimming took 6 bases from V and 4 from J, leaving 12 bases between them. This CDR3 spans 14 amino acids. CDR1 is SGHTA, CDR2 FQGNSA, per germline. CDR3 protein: CASRGSRGTGELFF. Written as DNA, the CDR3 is TGTGCCAGCAGAGGGTCCCGAGGCACCGGGGAGCTGTTTTTT.

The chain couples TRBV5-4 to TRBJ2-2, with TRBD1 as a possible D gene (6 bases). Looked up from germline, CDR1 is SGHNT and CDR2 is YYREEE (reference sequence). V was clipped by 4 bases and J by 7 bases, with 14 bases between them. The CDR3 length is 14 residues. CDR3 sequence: CASSRANRDGELFF. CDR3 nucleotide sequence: TGTGCCAGCAGCAGGGCGAACAGGGACGGGGAGCTGTTTTTT.

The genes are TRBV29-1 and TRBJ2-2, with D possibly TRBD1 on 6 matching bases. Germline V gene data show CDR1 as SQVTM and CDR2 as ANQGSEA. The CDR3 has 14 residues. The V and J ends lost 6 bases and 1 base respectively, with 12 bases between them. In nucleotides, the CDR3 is TGCAGCGTCTCGGCGACAGGGAACACCGGGGAGCTGTTTTTT. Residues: CSVSATGNTGELFF.

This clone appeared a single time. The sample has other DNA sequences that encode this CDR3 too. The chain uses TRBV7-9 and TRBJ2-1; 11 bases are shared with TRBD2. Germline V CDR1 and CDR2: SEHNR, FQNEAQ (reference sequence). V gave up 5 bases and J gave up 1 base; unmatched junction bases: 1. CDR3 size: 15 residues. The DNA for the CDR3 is TGTGCCAGCAGCAGACTAGCGGGATCCTACAATGAGCAGTTCTTC. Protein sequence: CASSRLAGSYNEQFF.

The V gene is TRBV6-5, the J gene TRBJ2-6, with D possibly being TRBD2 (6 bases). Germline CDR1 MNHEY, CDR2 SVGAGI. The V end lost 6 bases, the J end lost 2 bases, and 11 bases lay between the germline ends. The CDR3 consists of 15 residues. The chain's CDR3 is CASSQEGPGANVLTF. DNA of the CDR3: TGTGCCAGCAGCCAGGAGGGACCTGGGGCCAACGTCCTGACTTTC.

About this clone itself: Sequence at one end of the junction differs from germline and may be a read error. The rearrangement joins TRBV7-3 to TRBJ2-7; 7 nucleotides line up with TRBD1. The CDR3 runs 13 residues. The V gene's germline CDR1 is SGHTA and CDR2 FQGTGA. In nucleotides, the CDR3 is TGTGCCGGCAGCTTTGGACAGGACTACGAGCAGTACTTC. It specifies CAGSFGQDYEQYF.

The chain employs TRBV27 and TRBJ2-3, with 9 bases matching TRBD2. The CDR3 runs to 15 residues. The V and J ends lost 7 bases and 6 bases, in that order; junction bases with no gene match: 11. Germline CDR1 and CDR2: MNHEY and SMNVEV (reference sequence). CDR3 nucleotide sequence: TGTGCCAGCACCGGCGAGCTAGCGGGACGTGATACGCAGTATTTT. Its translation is CASTGELAGRDTQYF.

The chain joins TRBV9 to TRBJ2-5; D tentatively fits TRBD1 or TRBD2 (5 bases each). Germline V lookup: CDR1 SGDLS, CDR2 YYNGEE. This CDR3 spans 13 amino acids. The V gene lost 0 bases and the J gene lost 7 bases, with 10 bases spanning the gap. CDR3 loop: CASSVEPGRTQYF. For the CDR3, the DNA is TGTGCCAGCAGCGTAGAGCCAGGGAGGACCCAGTACTTC.

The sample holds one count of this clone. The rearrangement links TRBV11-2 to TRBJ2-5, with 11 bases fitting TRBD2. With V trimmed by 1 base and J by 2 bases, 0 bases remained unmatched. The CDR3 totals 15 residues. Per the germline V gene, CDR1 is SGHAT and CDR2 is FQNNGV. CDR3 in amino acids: CASSLGTSGQETQYF. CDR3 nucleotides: TGTGCCAGCAGCTTAGGGACTAGCGGGCAAGAGACCCAGTACTTC.

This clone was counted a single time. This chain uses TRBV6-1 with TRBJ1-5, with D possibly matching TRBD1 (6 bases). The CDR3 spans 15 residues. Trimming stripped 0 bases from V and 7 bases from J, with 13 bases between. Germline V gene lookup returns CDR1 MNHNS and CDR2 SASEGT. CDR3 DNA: TGTGCCAGCAGTGAAGCTCTAGGGGGTTACCAGCCCCAGCATTTT. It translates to CASSEALGGYQPQHF.